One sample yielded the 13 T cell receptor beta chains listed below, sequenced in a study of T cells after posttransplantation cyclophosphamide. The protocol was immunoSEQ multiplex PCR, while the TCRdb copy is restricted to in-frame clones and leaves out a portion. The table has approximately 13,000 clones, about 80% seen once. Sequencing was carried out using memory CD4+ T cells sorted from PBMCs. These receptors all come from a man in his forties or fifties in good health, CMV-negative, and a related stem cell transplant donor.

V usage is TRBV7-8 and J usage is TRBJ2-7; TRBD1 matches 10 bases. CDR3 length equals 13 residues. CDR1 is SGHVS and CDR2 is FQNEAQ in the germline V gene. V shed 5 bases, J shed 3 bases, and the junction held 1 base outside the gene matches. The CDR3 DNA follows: TGTGCCAGCAGCGGGGACAGGGGCTACGAGCAGTACTTC. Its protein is CASSGDRGYEQYF. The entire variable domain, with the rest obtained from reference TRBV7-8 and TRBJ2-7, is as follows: GAGVSQSPRYKVAKRGQDVALRCDPISGHVSLFWYQQALGQGPEFLTYFQNEAQLDKSGLPSDRFFAERPEGSVSTLKIQRTQQEDSAVYLCASSGDRGYEQYFGPGTRLTVT.

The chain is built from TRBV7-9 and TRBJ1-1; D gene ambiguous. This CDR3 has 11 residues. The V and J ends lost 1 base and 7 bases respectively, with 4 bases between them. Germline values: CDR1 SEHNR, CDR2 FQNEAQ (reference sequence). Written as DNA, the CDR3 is TGTGCCAGCAGCTTAGATAGTGAAGCTTTCTTT. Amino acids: CASSLDSEAFF. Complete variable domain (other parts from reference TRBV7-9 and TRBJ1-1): DTGVSQNPRHKITKRGQNVTFRCDPISEHNRLYWYRQTLGQGPEFLTYFQNEAQLEKSRLLSDRFSAERPKGSFSTLEIQRTEQGDSAMYLCASSLDSEAFFGQGTRLTVV.

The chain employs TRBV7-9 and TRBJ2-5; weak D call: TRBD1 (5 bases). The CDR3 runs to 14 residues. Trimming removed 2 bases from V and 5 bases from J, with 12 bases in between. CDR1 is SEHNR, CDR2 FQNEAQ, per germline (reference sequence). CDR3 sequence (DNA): TGTGCCAGCAGCTTAAGATGGGGCGCCGAGACCCAGTACTTC. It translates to CASSLRWGAETQYF.

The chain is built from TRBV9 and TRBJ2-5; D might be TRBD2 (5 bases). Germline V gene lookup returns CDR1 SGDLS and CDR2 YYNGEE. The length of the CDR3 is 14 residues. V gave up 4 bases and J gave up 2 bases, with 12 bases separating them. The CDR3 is CASSFRTGQETQYF. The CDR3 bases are TGTGCCAGCAGCTTCAGGACTGGACAAGAGACCCAGTACTTC.

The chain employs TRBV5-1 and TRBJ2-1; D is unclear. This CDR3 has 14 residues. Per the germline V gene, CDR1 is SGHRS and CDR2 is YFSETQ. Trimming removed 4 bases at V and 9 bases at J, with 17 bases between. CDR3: CASSPPAVLGEQFF. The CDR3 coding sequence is TGCGCCAGCAGCCCCCCTGCAGTTCTAGGTGAGCAGTTCTTC.

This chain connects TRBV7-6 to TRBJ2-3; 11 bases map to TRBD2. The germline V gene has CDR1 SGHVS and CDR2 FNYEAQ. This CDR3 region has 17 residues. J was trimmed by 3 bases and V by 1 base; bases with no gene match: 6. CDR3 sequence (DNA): TGTGCCAGCAGCTTAGACCCTAGCGGGAGGTTGACAGATACGCAGTATTTT. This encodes CASSLDPSGRLTDTQYF. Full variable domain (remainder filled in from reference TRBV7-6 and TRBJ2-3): GAGVSQSPRYKVTKRGQDVALRCDPISGHVSLYWYRQALGQGPEFLTYFNYEAQQDKSGLPNDRFSAERPEGSISTLTIQRTEQRDSAMYRCASSLDPSGRLTDTQYFGPGTRLTVL.

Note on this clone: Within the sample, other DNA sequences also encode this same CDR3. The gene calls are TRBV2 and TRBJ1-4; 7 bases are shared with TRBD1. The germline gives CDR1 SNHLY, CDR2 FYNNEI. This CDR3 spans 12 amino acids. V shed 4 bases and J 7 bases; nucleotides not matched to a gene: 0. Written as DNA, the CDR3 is TGTGCCAGCAGTGGGACAGGTGAAAAACTGTTTTTT. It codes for CASSGTGEKLFF.

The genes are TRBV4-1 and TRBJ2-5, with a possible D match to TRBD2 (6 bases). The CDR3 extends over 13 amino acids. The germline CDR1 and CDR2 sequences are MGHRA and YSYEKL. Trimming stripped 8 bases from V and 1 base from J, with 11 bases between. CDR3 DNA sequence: TGCGCCAGCGCCCGCGGGGTCCAAGAGACCCAGTACTTC. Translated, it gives CASARGVQETQYF.

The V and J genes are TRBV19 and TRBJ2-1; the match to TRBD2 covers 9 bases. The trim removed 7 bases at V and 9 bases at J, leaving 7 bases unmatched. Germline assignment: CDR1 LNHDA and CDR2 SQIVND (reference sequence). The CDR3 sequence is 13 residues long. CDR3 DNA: TGTGCCAGTATGCGGGGGGGATCAGGTGAGCAGTTCTTC. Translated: CASMRGGSGEQFF.

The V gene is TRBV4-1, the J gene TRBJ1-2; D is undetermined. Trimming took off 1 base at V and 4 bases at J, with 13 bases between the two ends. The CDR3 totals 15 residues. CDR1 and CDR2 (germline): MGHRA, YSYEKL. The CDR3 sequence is CASSQGGPAPYGYTF. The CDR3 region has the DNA TGCGCCAGCAGCCAAGGTGGGCCGGCCCCCTATGGCTACACCTTC.

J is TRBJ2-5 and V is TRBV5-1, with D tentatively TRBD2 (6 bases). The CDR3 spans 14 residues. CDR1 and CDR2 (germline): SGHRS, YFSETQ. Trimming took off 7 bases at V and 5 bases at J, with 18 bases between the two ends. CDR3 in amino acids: CASAGGVAWETQYF. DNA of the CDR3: TGCGCCAGCGCTGGAGGGGTAGCGTGGGAGACCCAGTACTTC.

The DNA for the CDR3 is TGTGCTAGTGGTTTGGTACGGAATGAGCAGTTCTTC. Its protein is CASGLVRNEQFF. This chain connects TRBV12-5 to TRBJ2-1, with D uncertain. Germline-derived CDR1 and CDR2 are LGHNT and FRNRAP. The CDR3 totals 12 residues. Trimming left V 0 bases short and J 7 bases short, with 4 bases between.

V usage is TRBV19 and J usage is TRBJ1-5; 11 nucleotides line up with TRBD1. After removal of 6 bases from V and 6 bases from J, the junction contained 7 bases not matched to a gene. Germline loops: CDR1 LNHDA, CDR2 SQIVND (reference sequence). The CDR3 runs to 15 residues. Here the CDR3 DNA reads TGTGCCAGTAGCTCGGACAGGGGGCATGGTCAGCCCCAGCATTTT. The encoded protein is CASSSDRGHGQPQHF.